The rows below give T cell receptor beta chains drawn from one sample of a study of blood T cell repertoires in COVID-19. The data were produced by immunoSEQ multiplex PCR, yet TCRdb's version contains in-frame clones alone and is incomplete. The data show some 74,000 clones, roughly 76% seen once. Sequenced sample: peripheral blood. The receptors derive from a man in his 70s with active or convalescent COVID-19. CDR3s include the opening cysteine and the closing phenylalanine or tryptophan. Fields, in order: clone size, V gene, D gene, J gene, CDR3 protein, CDR3 DNA. D genes are given only for firm matches. Clone sizes are given selectively: once, few, many, or a class where the clone is expanded.

>.|TRBV3-1/TRBV3-2|.|TRBJ1-6
CASSPRDYNSPLHF
TGTGCCAGCAGCCCCCGGGATTATAATTCACCCCTCCACTTT
>.|TRBV3-1/TRBV3-2|.|TRBJ2-1
CASSPPGVNEQFF
TGTGCCAGCAGCCCTCCCGGGGTTAATGAGCAGTTCTTC
>.|TRBV1|.|TRBJ2-1
CTSSQFPAGGLRTNNRPSYNEQFF
TGCACCAGCAGCCAATTTCCAGCGGGGGGACTCCGAACGAATAACCGCCCTTCCTACAATGAGCAGTTCTTC
>.|TRBV27|TRBD2|TRBJ2-7
CASSLSKTGGSYEQYF
TGTGCCAGCAGTTTATCGAAAACGGGGGGCTCCTACGAGCAGTACTTC
>.|TRBV2|.|TRBJ1-5
CASRNTARDSPQHF
TGTGCCAGCAGAAATACAGCCCGAGATTCGCCCCAGCATTTT
>few|TRBV7-3|TRBD1|TRBJ2-2
CASSFSGTGYSGELFF
TGTGCCAGCAGCTTTTCCGGGACAGGGTATTCCGGGGAGCTGTTTTTT
>.|TRBV6-5|TRBD2|TRBJ2-7
CASKGGLAGSYEQYF
TGTGCCAGCAAAGGAGGACTAGCGGGTTCCTACGAGCAGTACTTC
>.|TRBV11-2|.|TRBJ1-5
CASSLDSGRANQPQHF
TGTGCCAGCAGCTTAGATTCGGGCAGGGCGAATCAGCCCCAGCATTTT
>.|TRBV9|.|TRBJ1-1
CASSPQGLRRAFF
TGTGCCAGCAGCCCCCAGGGGTTGCGACGAGCTTTCTTT
>few|TRBV4-1|.|TRBJ1-5
CASSQRGDQPQHF
TGCGCCAGCAGCCAAAGGGGCGATCAGCCCCAGCATTTT
>.|TRBV27|.|TRBJ1-2
CASKPTQIGGYTF
TGTGCCAGCAAACCCACCCAAATCGGGGGCTACACCTTC
>.|TRBV7-9|TRBD1|TRBJ1-3
CASSTYQGAWGNTIYF
TGTGCCAGCAGCACCTACCAGGGGGCGTGGGGAAACACCATATATTTT
>.|TRBV6-5|TRBD2|TRBJ2-5
CASSYFSGEETQYF
TGTGCCAGCAGTTACTTTAGCGGGGAAGAGACCCAGTACTTC
>.|TRBV6-5|TRBD1|TRBJ2-3
CAHAGQGGTDTQYF
TGTGCCCATGCCGGACAGGGGGGCACAGATACGCAGTATTTT
>.|TRBV5-1|.|TRBJ1-2
CASKEQAASNYGYTF
TGCGCCAGCAAGGAACAGGCGGCGTCTAACTATGGCTACACCTTC
>.|TRBV19|.|TRBJ1-1
CASSPGLEIVRAFF
TGTGCCAGTAGTCCAGGACTGGAGATCGTAAGAGCTTTCTTT
>.|TRBV6-5|.|TRBJ1-5
CASLFAGRDQPQHF
TGTGCCAGCCTGTTCGCAGGGAGGGATCAGCCCCAGCATTTT
>.|TRBV6-5|.|TRBJ1-2
CASSTGQQNGYTF
TGTGCCAGCAGTACTGGACAGCAAAATGGCTACACCTTC
>.|TRBV13|.|TRBJ2-1
CASSFGRSGNEQFF
TGTGCCAGCAGCTTCGGTCGCAGCGGCAATGAGCAGTTCTTC
>.|TRBV28|.|TRBJ2-3
CASSIMRVGGQYF
TGTGCCAGCAGTATTATGCGAGTAGGGGGGCAGTATTTT
>.|TRBV5-1|TRBD1|TRBJ2-7
CASSLGGTGASYEQYF
TGCGCCAGCAGCTTGGGTGGGACAGGCGCCTCCTACGAGCAGTACTTC
>.|TRBV19|TRBD2|TRBJ2-2
CASRASSGTTGELFF
TGTGCCAGTAGGGCGTCTAGCGGGACGACCGGGGAGCTGTTTTTT
>.|TRBV27|TRBD1|TRBJ1-4
CASSLQGGEKLFF
TGTGCCAGCAGTTTGCAGGGGGGAGAAAAACTGTTTTTT
>.|TRBV6-1|.|TRBJ1-2
CASSEDRLHF
TGTGCCAGCAGTGAGGACAGACTTCACTTC
>.|TRBV24-1|.|TRBJ2-7
CATSEGQGGYYEQYF
TGTGCCACCAGTGAAGGGCAGGGAGGATACTACGAGCAGTACTTC
>.|TRBV6-5|.|TRBJ1-4
CASTPTGGSGEKLFF
TGTGCCAGCACGCCCACCGGGGGTAGTGGTGAAAAACTGTTTTTT
>.|TRBV3-1/TRBV3-2|.|TRBJ1-2
CASKITGSHGYTF
TGTGCCAGCAAGATCACAGGGTCTCATGGCTACACCTTC
>few|TRBV7-6|.|TRBJ1-5
CASSLFAETNQPQHF
TGTGCCAGCAGCTTATTCGCGGAGACCAATCAGCCCCAGCATTTT
>.|TRBV5-1|TRBD1|TRBJ2-5
CASSGGQHGETQYF
TGCGCCAGCAGCGGGGGACAGCACGGAGAGACCCAGTACTTC
>.|TRBV29-1|.|TRBJ1-1
CSTRVLNTEAFF
TGCAGCACCCGGGTGCTTAACACTGAAGCTTTCTTT
>.|TRBV12-3/TRBV12-4|TRBD1|TRBJ1-2
CASTDKGANGYTF
TGTGCCAGCACAGACAAGGGGGCAAACGGCTACACCTTC
>.|TRBV19|.|TRBJ1-6
CASSINNLRGSPLHF
TGTGCCAGTAGTATTAATAACCTCCGGGGTTCACCCCTCCACTTT
>.|TRBV5-8|.|TRBJ2-5
CASSDGGRGTQYF
TGTGCCAGCAGCGACGGGGGGCGTGGGACCCAGTACTTC
>few|TRBV9|.|TRBJ1-3
CASSVDGGALGNTIYF
TGTGCCAGCAGCGTAGATGGGGGGGCGCTTGGAAACACCATATATTTT
>.|TRBV30|.|TRBJ1-6
CAWSSGVNSPLHF
TGTGCCTGGAGTTCAGGGGTGAATTCACCCCTCCACTTT
>.|TRBV7-8|TRBD2|TRBJ2-5
CASSLPGTSVTQYF
TGTGCCAGCAGCTTACCCGGGACTAGCGTTACCCAGTACTTC
>.|TRBV7-9|.|TRBJ2-7
CASSLGGSAYEQYF
TGTGCCAGCAGCTTAGGGGGCAGCGCCTACGAGCAGTACTTC
>.|TRBV18|.|TRBJ2-7
CASSPAGQPYEQYF
TGTGCCAGCTCACCAGCGGGGCAGCCTTACGAGCAGTACTTC
>.|TRBV10-1|.|TRBJ2-2
CASSRGGNTGELFF
TGCGCCAGCAGTAGGGGGGGGAACACCGGGGAGCTGTTTTTT
>.|TRBV6-5|.|TRBJ1-5
CASSLDNNQPQHF
TGTGCCAGCAGTTTGGACAATAATCAGCCCCAGCATTTT
>.|TRBV2|.|TRBJ2-5
CASSEEDVGVAETQYF
TGTGCCAGCAGTGAAGAGGATGTCGGGGTGGCTGAGACCCAGTACTTC
>.|TRBV15|TRBD1|TRBJ1-2
CATSRGQADNGYTF
TGTGCCACCAGCAGGGGACAGGCGGATAATGGCTACACCTTC
>.|TRBV5-4|.|TRBJ1-1
CASSLESFPGTEAFF
TGTGCCAGCAGCTTGGAGAGCTTTCCCGGCACTGAAGCTTTCTTT
>.|TRBV5-1|TRBD2|TRBJ2-7
CASADSLAGVGEQYF
TGCGCCAGCGCCGACTCCCTAGCGGGGGTCGGAGAGCAGTACTTC
>.|TRBV5-4|TRBD2|TRBJ2-3
CASSWDYTTSTDTQYF
TGTGCCAGCAGCTGGGACTACACGACTAGCACAGATACGCAGTATTTT
>.|TRBV24-1|.|TRBJ1-1
CATSKNTEAFF
TGTGCCACCAGCAAAAACACTGAAGCTTTCTTT